The entry below gives a single T cell receptor beta chain sequence along with its context. The antigen remains unidentified. The length of the CDR3 is 14 residues. Germline-derived CDR1 and CDR2 are DFQATT and SNEGSKA (reference sequence). The ends lost 6 bases at V and 0 bases at J; junction bases unmatched: 4. Documented time point: sample taken at primary tumor resection. Donation came from around 72 patients with untreated early-stage non-small cell lung cancer. Sequencing covered unsorted whole RNA taken from tumor, nontumor lung or frozen PBMC. This entry comes from a study of spatial heterogeneity in lung cancer. Study conclusions and caveats: The appearance of ubiquitous expanded tumor TCRs in blood was greater at resection than follow-up.

MiXCR, run by TCRdb on the 5' RACE reads, gives a single entry per CDR3 protein. Of about 48,000 distinct CDR3 sequences in the sample, about 5.8% were seen once. The sequence was collected from a male donor with early-stage non-small cell lung cancer. The chain is built from TRBV20-1 and TRBJ2-2; TRBD2 aligns across 7 bases. The starting material was PBMCs, obtained at surgery. The CDR3 here is CSAPTSSNTGELFF. The CDR3 DNA sequence: TGCAGTGCCCCGACTAGCTCGAACACCGGGGAGCTGTTTTTT.